This T cell receptor (beta chain) was identified during a study of cytomegalovirus exposure and HLA in healthy donors (dated by TCRdb to between 2016 and 2019). Some background on the complete study: An earlier analysis of around 600 of the donors reported 250 to 300 Gb of sequence data and 117 million unique TCR beta sequences from about 180 million T cells. Around 330 gigabases of sequencing data and 75 million to 85 million unique TCR sequences made up an early release that covered several hundred HLA-typed donors. Of the roughly 420 genotyped donors, approximately 81% were placed in the genetic ancestry cluster associated with self-reported Caucasian donors. The study was designed to test whether signatures of past pathogen exposure could be identified by cataloging public T cell receptors. The T cell repertoires of 670 or so subjects were profiled by immunosequencing and related to cytomegalovirus serostatus. A separate validation cohort of 100 to 150 different subjects was used in addition to the 666-subject first cohort. To predict cytomegalovirus infection status, the study brought together high-throughput TCR immunosequencing, statistical association of individual TCRs with disease status, and machine learning. A later analysis re-analyzed previously published TCR beta repertoires from about 730 donors and added high-resolution HLA genotyping to study TCR occurrence patterns. Rather than using new phenotypic data, the later analysis identified candidate immune exposures from TCR beta sequences and from how often those sequences occurred across donors. In an earlier analysis of about 590 of the donors, high-throughput TCR beta sequencing was used to judge whether each TCR beta V gene segment behaved as functional or pseudogenic. Alongside the repertoire data, information on donor age, sex, ethnicity and CMV serostatus was compiled. In a later genetic analysis, genome-wide SNP genotypes for about 55% of the roughly 700 donors were used, and that subset was treated as a discovery cohort. Every repertoire in the discovery cohort had been generated on one and the same sequencing platform. Class I and class II HLA loci were covered by the typing at four-digit resolution. The number of donors typed differed by locus, with roughly 620-640 for A, B, C, DRB1 and DQB1, roughly 520 for DQA1, 600 to 610 for DPA1, and under 490 for DPB1. Because of strong linkage in the cohort, roughly five DR-DQ haplotypes were treated as single units for association and clustering. Among about 400 genotyped donors of the cohort, an average of roughly 230,000 unique TCR beta nucleotide sequences was sequenced per donor, of which 15% to 20% were non-productive. General findings and caveats noted by the study authors: Most TCR sequences were seen in very few donors, while some public TCRs were found in many individuals. Strong co-occurrence of HLA alleles, especially DR and DQ, made assigning TCR associations to individual alleles difficult. A later genetic analysis associated a missense DCLRE1C variant with V-gene and J-gene trimming of TCR beta chains, and an independent cohort replicated the association. A group of highly shared sequence variants was considered likely to be a technical artifact of the sequencing pipeline. A further reported finding was that TCR beta sequences accurately predicted the HLA-A and HLA-B alleles for most subjects in the first cohort. The classifier was reported to diagnose cytomegalovirus status with high specificity and sensitivity in both the original and validation cohorts. In a later analysis, HLA-associated TCR beta chains were found to be more clonally expanded and to have lower generation probabilities than equally common non-associated chains. Only TCR beta chains were sequenced in this cohort, and the absence of alpha or paired-chain data limited detectable features. The study gave a list of over 150 TCR beta chains associated with cytomegalovirus. In a later analysis, several top co-occurrence clusters were reported to appear linked to parvovirus B19, influenza, CMV and Epstein-Barr virus. The only immune exposure information available for the cohort was CMV serostatus. Sequencing depth was assumed to be roughly uniform across donors in the presence/absence analyses, though that assumption may not hold. Compared with the approximately 710-donor mean, donors in an Asian-associated ancestry cluster had fewer N-insertions in productive TCRs, according to a later genetic analysis. The authors suggested that the approach could potentially be generalized to other disease states and immunological phenotypes. A later analysis associated some 17,000 TCR beta sequences with specific HLA alleles at a false discovery rate of 0.05. In an earlier analysis of around 600 of the donors, most TCR beta V segments were observed in productive rearrangements about 87% or about 30% of the time, broadly matching IMGT annotations. Because HLA typing was missing for some donors at each locus, association tests included only the typed subset. A later analysis found that TCR association rates varied across HLA loci, with DRB1 alleles showing the most associated TCRs and HLA-C alleles the fewest. Most CMV-associated TCR beta chains appeared to be HLA-restricted in a later analysis, and the HLA associations seemed to be driven largely by CMV exposure. In vitro tests confirmed that a few of the cytomegalovirus-associated TCR beta chains recognize cytomegalovirus antigens. Correlated functional status among segregating V segments might be attributable to linkage disequilibrium, but an unknown experimental factor could not be ruled out. Because counts were too low, roughly 18 rarely observed V segments, including chromosome 9 orphons, were left out of the earlier analysis of a few hundred of the donors. Because the 87-base-pair reads could not distinguish some IMGT-functional V segments, including TRBV6-2 and TRBV6-3, those segments were excluded.

Libraries were made using the immunoSEQ multiplex PCR assay. The multiplex PCR relied on a mix of 60 forward primers for TCR Vbeta segments and 13 reverse primers for TCR Jbeta segments. The CDR3 region of rearranged TCR beta genes was amplified from genomic DNA by a multiplex PCR assay. The amplified TCR beta libraries were sequenced on the Illumina HiSeq System as 87-base-pair reads. The paper's processing steps were these. Across the roughly 700 repertoires, a later analysis counted around 80 million unique TCR beta chains, approximately 10 million of which were shared by at least two donors. Raw reads were error-corrected and collapsed into unique sequences by a nearest-neighbor algorithm in which closely related sequences were merged to remove PCR and sequencing errors. To assign V, D and J gene segments, CDR3 sequences were aligned to IMGT reference sequences. For a sequence to be retained, a match of at least six nucleotides to both a V gene segment and a J gene segment was required. A rearrangement was called productive if the CDR3 had no stop codons and remained in frame with V and J, and every other rearrangement was called non-productive. Following IMGT convention, CDR3 was defined as the stretch from the second conserved V-encoded cysteine up to the conserved J-encoded phenylalanine. The earlier analysis of some 550 of the donors excluded any sequence lacking an unambiguous match to a single V gene segment. In an earlier analysis of several hundred of the donors, V segments were called functional above 56.7% productive rearrangements and were called segregating when the between-donor standard deviation exceeded 5%. To diagnose cytomegalovirus status from the catalog of TCR beta chain sequences, a statistical classification framework was built. A later analysis assigned V and J genes by comparing TCR nucleotide sequences with IMGT/GENE-DB human TR gene sequences. Using the TCRdist pipeline, a later analysis assigned CDR3 sequences along with most-parsimonious VDJ recombination scenarios. A later analysis defined each TCR beta chain by its CDR3 amino acid sequence plus V-gene family, and excluded reads lacking a unique V-gene family. A later analysis removed 600 or so highly shared, low-generation-probability nucleotide sequences to deal with suspected cross-contamination and a sequencing artifact. In a later analysis, a clonal expansion index for each public chain was calculated from normalized within-repertoire ranks of inferred template counts. A later analysis computed generation probabilities with a VDJ recombination model fitted to out-of-frame rearrangements, and checked the results against IGoR. In a later analysis, hypergeometric tests were used to score TCR-TCR, TCR-HLA and TCR-CMV co-occurrence, with a repertoire-size bias correction applied to TCR pairs. To estimate false discovery rates, a later analysis permuted the HLA or CMV assignments 20 times. In a later analysis, co-occurring TCRs were grouped using DBSCAN, and TCRdist sequence similarity was added for clustering within HLA-allele-positive subsets. Repertoires with fewer than 30,000 or more than 120,000 public chains, plus five repertoires with anomalous nucleotide sharing, were excluded from co-occurrence clustering. Held by TCRdb, this immuneACCESS table contains in-frame sequences only and omits some clones. Under half of the omission traces to an unresolved V gene where checked; the cause of the rest is unknown. That table supplies the V and J calls and clone size; D and trimming were determined from the DNA. The table for this sample lists about 130,000 clones; around 83% of them were counted only once. The biggest ten clones account for about 7% of the sample.

Trimming leaves V shorter by 4 bases and J shorter by 5 bases, with the junction holding 9 bases beyond the gene matches. The germline V gene supplies CDR1 SGHRS and CDR2 YFSETQ. Its CDR3 holds 16 amino acids, cysteine through phenylalanine. This entry keeps only the CDR3 DNA: 48 bases, framed from base 1. With regard to this clone: The specificity of this receptor is unknown. Within one base of it there is no much larger clone, and no base qualities were kept.

In total, approximately 610 healthy bone marrow donors made up the cohort. At the time of sampling, all cohort members were nominally healthy, though unrecorded immune exposures were likely present. The donor was CMV seropositive and was included in the group of about 290 seropositive cohort members. Each donor provided a peripheral blood sample, and peripheral blood mononuclear cells were used for TCR beta sequencing. The Qiagen DNeasy Blood Extraction Kit was used to extract genomic DNA from the blood cell samples. The sequence is built from TRBV5-1 and TRBJ1-1; a stretch of 12 junction bases matches TRBD1. Specimen: PBMCs. The sequence was obtained from a woman between 25 and 40 years old in good health and CMV-seropositive. The base sequence is TGCGCCAGCAGCCCCGGGACAGGGGGCGAGAGTACTGAAGCTTTCTTT. Its protein product is CASSPGTGGESTEAFF.